These 3 T cell receptor beta chains originate from one sample sequenced in a study of radiation and T cells in renal cell carcinoma (dated by TCRdb to 2019 to 2021). The sample's time point label, in plain terms: baseline pretreatment blood. The intended sense of this specimen's treatment or condition label: 15 Gy SBRT to primary tumor, nephrectomy 4 weeks later. Library construction relied on the immunoSEQ multiplex PCR assay. TCRdb took over this immuneACCESS table, retaining in-frame rearrangements with V and J assigned. Such tables are incomplete; in checked studies, under half of the missing clones stem from an unresolved V gene, and the remainder is unexplained. The sample has more than 95,000 clones on record, approximately 80% of them singletons. The leading ten clones occupy about 3% of the sample. Specimen: blood, collected from a patient whose treatment included radiotherapy and nephrectomy. The receptors come from a woman in her fifties or sixties with renal cell carcinoma.

The rearrangement joins TRBV9 to TRBJ2-2; D might be TRBD1 (5 bases). The germline V gene has CDR1 SGDLS and CDR2 YYNGEE. CDR3 length: 16 amino acids. V shed 0 bases and J shed 1 base, with 10 bases lying between them. CDR3 in amino acids: CASSVASQGNTGELFF. The CDR3 DNA reads as TGTGCCAGCAGCGTAGCCAGCCAGGGGAACACCGGGGAGCTGTTTTTT.

The chain uses TRBV5-6 and TRBJ2-7, with D unclear. Trimming removed 0 bases from V and 0 bases from J, with 7 bases in between. This CDR3 is 14 amino acids long. CDR1 SGHDT and CDR2 YYEEEE come from the germline V gene. The CDR3, as DNA: TGTGCCAGCAGCTTGGTCAGGAGCTCCTACGAGCAGTACTTC. Its translation is CASSLVRSSYEQYF.

CDR3 DNA: TGCAGCGTGTCCTCAAGAGACAATGAGCAGTTCTTC. Translating it yields CSVSSRDNEQFF. The rearrangement joins TRBV29-1 to TRBJ2-1; the D is unclear. Germline loops: CDR1 SQVTM, CDR2 ANQGSEA. V lost 6 bases, J lost 5 bases, and 11 bases lay in between. The CDR3 loop spans 12 amino acids.